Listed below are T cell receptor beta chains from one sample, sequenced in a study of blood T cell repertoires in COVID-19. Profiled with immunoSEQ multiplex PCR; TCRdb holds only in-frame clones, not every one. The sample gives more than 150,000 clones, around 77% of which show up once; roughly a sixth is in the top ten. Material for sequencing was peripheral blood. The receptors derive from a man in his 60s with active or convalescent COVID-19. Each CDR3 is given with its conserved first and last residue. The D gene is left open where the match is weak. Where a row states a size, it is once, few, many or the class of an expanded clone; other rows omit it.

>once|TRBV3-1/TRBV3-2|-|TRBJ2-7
CASSPRTRGFSYEQYF
TGTGCCAGCAGCCCCAGAACCAGGGGATTTTCCTACGAGCAGTACTTC
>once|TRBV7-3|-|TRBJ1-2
CASSPGQSYGYTF
TGTGCCAGCAGCCCAGGACAGAGCTATGGCTACACCTTC
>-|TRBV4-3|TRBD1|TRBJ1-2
CASSQASMAGTGYGYTF
TGCGCCAGCAGCCAAGCCTCGATGGCCGGGACAGGGTATGGCTACACCTTC
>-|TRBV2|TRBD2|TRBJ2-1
CASMPFSGIPSYNEQFF
TGTGCCAGCATGCCCTTTAGCGGGATCCCCTCCTACAATGAGCAGTTCTTC
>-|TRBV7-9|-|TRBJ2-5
CASTPRERETQYF
TGTGCCAGCACCCCCCGGGAGAGAGAGACCCAGTACTTC
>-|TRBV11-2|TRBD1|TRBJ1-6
CASSLAGQGRSYNSPLHF
TGTGCCAGCAGCTTAGCCGGACAGGGCAGATCCTATAATTCACCCCTCCACTTT
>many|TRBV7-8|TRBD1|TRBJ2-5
CASNLGGNQETQYF
TGTGCCAGCAACTTAGGGGGCAACCAAGAGACCCAGTACTTC
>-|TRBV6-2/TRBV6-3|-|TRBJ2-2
CASSYRGPPELFF
TGTGCCAGCAGTTACCGGGGTCCGCCCGAGCTGTTTTTT
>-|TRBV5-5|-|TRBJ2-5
CASSSPGIGETQYF
TGTGCCAGCAGCTCACCGGGTATCGGAGAGACCCAGTACTTC
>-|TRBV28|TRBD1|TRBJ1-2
CASRGTGVRVYGYTF
TGTGCCAGCAGGGGAACAGGGGTTCGGGTCTATGGCTACACCTTC
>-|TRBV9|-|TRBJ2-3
CASSPSGTSTDTQYF
TGTGCCAGCAGCCCCTCCGGGACAAGCACAGATACGCAGTATTTT
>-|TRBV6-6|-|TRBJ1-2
CASSYTGQSNYGYTF
TGTGCCAGCAGTTACACCGGACAGTCTAACTATGGCTACACCTTC
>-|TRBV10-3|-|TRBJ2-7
CATGDFSYEQYF
TGTGCCACCGGGGACTTCTCCTACGAGCAGTACTTC
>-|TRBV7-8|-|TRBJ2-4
CASGAPLRLAKNIQYF
TGTGCCAGCGGGGCCCCGCTACGGTTAGCCAAAAACATTCAGTACTTC
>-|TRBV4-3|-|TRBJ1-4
CASSRGGAATNEKLFF
TGCGCCAGCAGCCGCGGGGGCGCGGCAACTAATGAAAAACTGTTTTTT
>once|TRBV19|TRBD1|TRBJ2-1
CASSIDRGPDNEQFF
TGTGCCAGTAGTATAGACAGGGGGCCGGACAATGAGCAGTTCTTC
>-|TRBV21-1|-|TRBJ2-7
CASTRRWGQGPPAKYEQYF
TGTGCCAGCACCCGGAGGTGGGGACAGGGTCCTCCAGCAAAATACGAGCAGTACTTC
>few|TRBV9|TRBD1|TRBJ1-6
CASSVDRGPLHF
TGTGCCAGCAGCGTAGACAGGGGCCCCCTCCACTTT
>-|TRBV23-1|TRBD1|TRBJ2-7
CASSLYLGTGQTYELYF
TGCGCCAGCAGTCTCTACCTGGGGACAGGGCAGACCTACGAGCTGTACTTC
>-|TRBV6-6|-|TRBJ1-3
CASSSGFSGNTIYF
TGTGCCAGCAGTTCCGGGTTCTCTGGAAACACCATATATTTT
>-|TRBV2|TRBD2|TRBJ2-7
CASSPREREGPDF
TGTGCCAGCAGCCCAAGGGAGCGGGAGGGCCCCGACTTC
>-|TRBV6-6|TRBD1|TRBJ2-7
CASSYATGTGELEQYF
TGTGCCAGCAGTTACGCCACCGGGACAGGGGAGCTCGAGCAGTACTTC
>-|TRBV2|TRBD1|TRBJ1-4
CASSAYKTGGPVGEKLFF
TGTGCCAGCAGTGCTTACAAGACAGGGGGACCCGTAGGTGAAAAACTGTTTTTT
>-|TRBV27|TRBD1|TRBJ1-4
CASSPEGQGVWLRSHSINEKLFF
TGTGCCAGCAGTCCGGAAGGACAGGGGGTTTGGTTGAGGTCCCATTCCATAAATGAAAAACTGTTTTTT
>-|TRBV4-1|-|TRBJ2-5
CASSSRLGGLAANSQETQYF
TGCGCCAGCAGCAGCCGTCTAGGGGGGCTAGCGGCTAACTCACAAGAGACCCAGTACTTC
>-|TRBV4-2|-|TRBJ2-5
CASSLTEGEGGQETQYF
TGTGCCAGCAGCCTCACGGAGGGGGAGGGAGGCCAAGAGACCCAGTACTTC
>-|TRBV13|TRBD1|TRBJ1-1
CASSWDRGMMNTEAFF
TGTGCCAGCAGCTGGGACAGGGGCATGATGAACACTGAAGCTTTCTTT
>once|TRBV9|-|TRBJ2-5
CASSEGHPEETQYF
TGTGCCAGCAGCGAGGGGCACCCTGAAGAGACCCAGTACTTC
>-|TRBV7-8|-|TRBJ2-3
CASSSSPLAGTSTDTQYF
TGTGCCAGCAGCTCCTCCCCGTTGGCGGGGACTAGCACAGATACGCAGTATTTT
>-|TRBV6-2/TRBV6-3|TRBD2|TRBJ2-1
CASSTLAGGRYNEQFF
TGTGCCAGCAGTACATTAGCGGGAGGGAGATACAATGAGCAGTTCTTC
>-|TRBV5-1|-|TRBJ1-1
CASSWGVENTEAFF
TGCGCCAGCAGCTGGGGCGTGGAGAACACTGAAGCTTTCTTT